These T cell receptor beta chains were read from a single sample in a study of cytomegalovirus exposure and HLA in healthy donors. Profiled with immunoSEQ multiplex PCR; TCRdb holds only in-frame clones, not every one. The data show 100,000 to 150,000 clones, nearly 80% seen once. Sequenced material: PBMCs. The source of these receptors is a woman aged 40 to 55 in good health and CMV-seronegative. CDR3s include the opening cysteine and the closing phenylalanine or tryptophan. Each record gives: V gene, D gene, J gene, clone size, CDR3 protein, CDR3 DNA. A D gene is named only where the DNA matches it firmly. Size is stated for part of the rows, as once, few or many counts, or as a class when the clone is expanded.

>TRBV28|NA|TRBJ2-6|NA
CASSLSEEGANGLTF
TGTGCCAGCAGTTTATCCGAGGAGGGGGCCAACGGCCTGACTTTC
>TRBV6-6|TRBD1|TRBJ1-2|NA
CASSYTDRAVNGYTF
TGTGCCAGCAGTTACACGGACAGGGCGGTTAATGGCTACACCTTC
>TRBV9|NA|TRBJ2-5|few
CASSPTTVEKTQYF
TGTGCCAGCAGCCCAACGACAGTGGAGAAGACCCAGTACTTC
>TRBV5-1|TRBD2|TRBJ2-1|NA
CASSTGLAGGGEQFF
TGCGCCAGCAGCACCGGACTAGCGGGAGGCGGTGAGCAGTTCTTC
>TRBV25-1|NA|TRBJ2-6|few
CASSPGAGANVLTF
TGTGCCAGCAGTCCAGGGGCTGGGGCCAACGTCCTGACTTTC
>TRBV5-1|NA|TRBJ2-2|NA
CASSPISSGTGELFF
TGCGCCAGCAGCCCAATTTCTTCCGGGACCGGGGAGCTGTTTTTT
>TRBV27|NA|TRBJ2-3|NA
CASSLSSPTDTQYF
TGTGCCAGCAGTTTATCATCCCCAACAGATACGCAGTATTTT
>TRBV11-2|NA|TRBJ1-4|NA
CASSPTGIWANEKLFF
TGTGCCAGCAGCCCCACGGGGATTTGGGCTAATGAAAAACTGTTTTTT
>TRBV7-2|NA|TRBJ2-5|NA
CASSPNRETQYF
TGTGCCAGCAGCCCCAACCGGGAGACCCAGTACTTC
>TRBV29-1|TRBD2|TRBJ2-2|NA
CSVGCRGVSTGELFF
TGCAGCGTTGGGTGTCGGGGGGTAAGCACCGGGGAGCTGTTTTTT
>TRBV19|TRBD2|TRBJ2-3|NA
CASSLAGVVTQYF
TGTGCCAGTAGTCTAGCGGGAGTTGTTACGCAGTATTTT
>TRBV6-5|TRBD1|TRBJ2-2|NA
CASSSQGLANTGELFF
TGTGCCAGCAGTTCACAGGGGCTAGCGAACACCGGGGAGCTGTTTTTT
>TRBV14|NA|TRBJ2-4|NA
CASSQTLRRPIAAKNSQYF
TGTGCCAGCAGCCAAACTCTCAGGCGGCCTATAGCGGCCAAAAACAGTCAGTACTTC
>TRBV11-2|TRBD1|TRBJ1-6|few
CASSRFSGTDNSPLHF
TGTGCCAGCAGCCGATTCTCCGGGACAGATAATTCACCCCTCCACTTT
>TRBV21-1|NA|TRBJ2-1|NA
CASSKEPSGRERSNEQFF
TGTGCCAGCAGCAAAGAACCTAGCGGGAGGGAAAGGTCAAATGAGCAGTTCTTC
>TRBV10-3|TRBD2|TRBJ2-3|NA
CAISVEREMTDTQYF
TGTGCCATCAGTGTGGAGCGGGAGATGACAGATACGCAGTATTTT
>TRBV5-6|TRBD2|TRBJ2-3|NA
CASSLRGTSGGNTQYF
TGTGCCAGCAGCTTGAGGGGGACTAGCGGTGGGAATACGCAGTATTTT
>TRBV13|TRBD1|TRBJ2-7|NA
CASSQRQGAYEQYF
TGTGCCAGCAGCCAGAGACAGGGGGCCTACGAGCAGTACTTC
>TRBV7-9|NA|TRBJ2-7|NA
CSSSLWGREQYF
TGTTCCAGCAGCTTATGGGGGAGGGAGCAGTACTTC
>TRBV27|TRBD1|TRBJ1-5|NA
CASSPGTGGYNQPQHF
TGTGCCAGCAGCCCGGGGACAGGGGGGTACAATCAGCCCCAGCATTTT
>TRBV18|NA|TRBJ1-1|NA
CASSPRTTGIGNTEAFF
TGTGCCAGCTCACCACGAACTACCGGGATAGGCAACACTGAAGCTTTCTTT
>TRBV27|NA|TRBJ1-2|NA
CASSFSGYYGYTF
TGTGCCAGCAGTTTCTCCGGGTACTATGGCTACACCTTC
>TRBV6-5|NA|TRBJ1-1|NA
CASSYWGGGMNTEAFF
TGTGCCAGCAGTTACTGGGGCGGGGGAATGAACACTGAAGCTTTCTTT
>TRBV6-1|NA|TRBJ2-7|NA
CASSEVGRGEQYF
TGTGCCAGCAGTGAAGTAGGACGGGGCGAGCAGTACTTC
>TRBV7-8|NA|TRBJ1-4|NA
CASSLRQGLEDPEKLFF
TGTGCCAGCAGCTTAAGGCAGGGGTTGGAGGACCCCGAAAAACTGTTTTTT
>TRBV6-5|NA|TRBJ2-7|NA
CASSYAGIPYEQYF
TGTGCCAGCAGTTACGCGGGAATTCCCTACGAGCAGTACTTC
>TRBV28|TRBD1|TRBJ2-2|once
CASSLRQGAAGELFF
TGTGCCAGCAGCTTGAGACAGGGTGCCGCCGGGGAGCTGTTTTTT
>TRBV6-5|NA|TRBJ2-7|NA
CASSYSTASYYEQYF
TGTGCCAGCAGTTACTCGACAGCCTCCTACTACGAGCAGTACTTC
>TRBV7-2|TRBD1|TRBJ1-2|NA
CASSLEGGRGYTF
TGTGCCAGCAGCTTAGAAGGGGGCCGTGGCTACACCTTC
>TRBV6-5|TRBD1|TRBJ2-7|NA
CASSYPHRGRAYEQYF
TGTGCCAGCAGTTACCCCCACAGGGGAAGGGCCTACGAGCAGTACTTC
>TRBV5-4|NA|TRBJ2-1|NA
CASRRSGVYNEQFF
TGTGCCAGCAGGAGGAGCGGAGTCTACAATGAGCAGTTCTTC
>TRBV4-2|NA|TRBJ1-4|NA
CASSQESGAASTNEKLFF
TGTGCCAGCAGCCAAGAGTCAGGGGCGGCTTCCACTAATGAAAAACTGTTTTTT
>TRBV27|TRBD2|TRBJ2-7|few
CASSSGTSGRPYEQYF
TGTGCCAGCAGTTCAGGGACTAGCGGGAGGCCCTACGAGCAGTACTTC
>TRBV28|NA|TRBJ1-1|NA
CASGIPGLRNTEAFF
TGTGCCAGCGGCATACCGGGACTCCGGAACACTGAAGCTTTCTTT
>TRBV5-1|TRBD2|TRBJ2-7|NA
CASSLTSASYEQYF
TGCGCCAGCAGCTTGACTAGCGCCTCCTACGAGCAGTACTTC